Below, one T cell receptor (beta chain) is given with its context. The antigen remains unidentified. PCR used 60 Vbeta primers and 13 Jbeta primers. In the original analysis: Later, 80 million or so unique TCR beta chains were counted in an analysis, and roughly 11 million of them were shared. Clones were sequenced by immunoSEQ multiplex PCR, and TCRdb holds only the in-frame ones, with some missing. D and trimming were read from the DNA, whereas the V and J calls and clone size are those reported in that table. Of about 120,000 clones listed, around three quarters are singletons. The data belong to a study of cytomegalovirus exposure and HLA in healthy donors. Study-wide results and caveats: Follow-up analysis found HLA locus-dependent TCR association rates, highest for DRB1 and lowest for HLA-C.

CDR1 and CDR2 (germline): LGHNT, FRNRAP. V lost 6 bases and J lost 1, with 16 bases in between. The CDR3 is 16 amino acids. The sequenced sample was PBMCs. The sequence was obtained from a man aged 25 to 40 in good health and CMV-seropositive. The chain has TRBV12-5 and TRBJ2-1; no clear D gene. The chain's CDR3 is CASGKGRQRSYNEQFF. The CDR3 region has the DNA TGTGCTAGTGGCAAAGGTCGGCAGCGTTCCTACAATGAGCAGTTCTTC.